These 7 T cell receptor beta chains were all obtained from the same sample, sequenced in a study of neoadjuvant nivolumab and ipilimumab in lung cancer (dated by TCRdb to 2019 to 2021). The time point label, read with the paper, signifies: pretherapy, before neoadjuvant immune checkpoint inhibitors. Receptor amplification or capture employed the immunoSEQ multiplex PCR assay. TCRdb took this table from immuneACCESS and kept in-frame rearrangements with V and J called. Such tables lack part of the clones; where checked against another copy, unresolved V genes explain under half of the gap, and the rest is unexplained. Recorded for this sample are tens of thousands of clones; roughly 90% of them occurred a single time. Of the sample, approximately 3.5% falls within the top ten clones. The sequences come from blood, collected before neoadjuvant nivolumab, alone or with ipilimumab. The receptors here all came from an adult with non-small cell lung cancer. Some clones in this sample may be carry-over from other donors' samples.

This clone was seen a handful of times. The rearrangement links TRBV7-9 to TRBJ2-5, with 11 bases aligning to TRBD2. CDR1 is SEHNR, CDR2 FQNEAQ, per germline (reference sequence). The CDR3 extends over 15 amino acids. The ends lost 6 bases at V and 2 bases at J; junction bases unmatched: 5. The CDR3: CASRKGLADQETQYF. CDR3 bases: TGTGCCAGCAGGAAGGGACTAGCGGATCAAGAGACCCAGTACTTC. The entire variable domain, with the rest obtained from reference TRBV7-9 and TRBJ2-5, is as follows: DTGVSQNPRHKITKRGQNVTFRCDPISEHNRLYWYRQTLGQGPEFLTYFQNEAQLEKSRLLSDRFSAERPKGSFSTLEIQRTEQGDSAMYLCASRKGLADQETQYFGPGTRLLVL.

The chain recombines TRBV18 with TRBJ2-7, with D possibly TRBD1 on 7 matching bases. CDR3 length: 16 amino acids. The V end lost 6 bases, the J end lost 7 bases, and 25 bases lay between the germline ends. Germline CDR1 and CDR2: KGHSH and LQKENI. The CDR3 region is CASSFYSAGGSREQYF. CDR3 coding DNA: TGTGCCAGCTCCTTCTATTCGGCAGGGGGGTCGAGGGAGCAGTACTTC.

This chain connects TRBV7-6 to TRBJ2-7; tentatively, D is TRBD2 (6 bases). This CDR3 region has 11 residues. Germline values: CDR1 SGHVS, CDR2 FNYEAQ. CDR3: CVVTGGYEQYF. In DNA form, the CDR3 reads TGTGTGGTCACCGGGGGCTACGAGCAGTACTTC.

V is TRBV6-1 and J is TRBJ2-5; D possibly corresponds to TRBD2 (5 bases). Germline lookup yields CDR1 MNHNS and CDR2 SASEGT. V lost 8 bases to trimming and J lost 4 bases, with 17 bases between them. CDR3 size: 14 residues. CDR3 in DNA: TGTGCCAGCGGGGAGACTCTTCAAAGAGAGACCCAGTACTTC. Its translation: CASGETLQRETQYF.

CDR3 sequence reads: CASSLAWTGMNTEAFF. The CDR3 DNA sequence: TGTGCCAGCAGCTTAGCGTGGACGGGAATGAACACTGAAGCTTTCTTT. The chain links TRBV7-6 to TRBJ1-1; D gene unclear. The germline V gene encodes CDR1 SGHVS and CDR2 FNYEAQ. Trimming removed 0 bases from V and 0 bases from J, with 11 bases in between. The CDR3 extends over 16 amino acids.

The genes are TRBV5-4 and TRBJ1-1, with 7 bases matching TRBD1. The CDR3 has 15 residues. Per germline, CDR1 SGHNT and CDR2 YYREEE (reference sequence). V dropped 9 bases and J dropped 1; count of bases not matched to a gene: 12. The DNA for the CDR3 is TGTGCCACCTACAGGGGAGGGAACGCGAACACTGAAGCTTTCTTT. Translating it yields CATYRGGNANTEAFF.

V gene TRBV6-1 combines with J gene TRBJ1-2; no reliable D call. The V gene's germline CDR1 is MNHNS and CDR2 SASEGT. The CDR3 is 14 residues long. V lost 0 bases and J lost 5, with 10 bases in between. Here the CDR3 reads CASSEAADGYGYTF. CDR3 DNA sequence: TGTGCCAGCAGTGAAGCGGCGGACGGATATGGCTACACCTTC.